These T cell receptor beta chains were read from a single sample in a study of blood T cell repertoires in COVID-19. Only in-frame clones appear in the TCRdb table, and some are missing; sequencing was by immunoSEQ multiplex PCR. The sample lists tens of thousands of clones, about 85% seen once, with roughly 3.1% in the top ten. The sequenced sample was peripheral blood. The receptors derive from a woman in her forties or fifties with active or convalescent COVID-19. Each CDR3 is given with its conserved first and last residue.

J	V	CDR3
TRBJ2-5	TRBV5-1	CASSLGATVAQETQYF
TRBJ2-5	TRBV30	CAWLRTGIQETQYF
TRBJ2-5	TRBV24-1	CATSDTGGQETQYF
TRBJ1-2	TRBV15	CATQRTGSNYGYTF
TRBJ2-7	TRBV5-1	CASSFGTGGYEQYF
TRBJ1-1	TRBV7-2	CASRQGGGTEAFF
TRBJ2-5	TRBV9	CASSEGLRQTPQYF
TRBJ1-2	TRBV5-6	CASSLWDRVLMGYTF
TRBJ1-1	TRBV18	CASSTRGLGTEAFF
TRBJ2-7	TRBV30	CAWAWTGSSYEQYF
TRBJ1-5	TRBV10-3	CAIRADNSNQPQHF
TRBJ2-7	TRBV4-3	CASSQDGSNGRGRAYEQYF
TRBJ2-2	TRBV6-2/TRBV6-3	CASSSPKSTENTGELFF
TRBJ1-1	TRBV7-2	CASSQTAPNTEAFF
TRBJ2-1	TRBV6-2/TRBV6-3	CASSSLGGASSYNEQFF
TRBJ1-6	TRBV6-1	CASSEVPRGVNSPLHF
TRBJ2-2	TRBV18	CASSPPNRGDTGELFF
TRBJ2-7	TRBV5-1	CASSLAGVTGSYEQYF
TRBJ2-3	TRBV9	CASSSGTGVFGTQYF
TRBJ1-1	TRBV19	CASSEAFGTEAFF
TRBJ1-1	TRBV4-2	CASSLRDRGKSNTEAFF
TRBJ1-2	TRBV15	CATSRDPWAGTGGYGYTF
TRBJ1-2	TRBV6-5	CASRPDRAYGYTF
TRBJ1-1	TRBV19	CASSMARNTEAFF
TRBJ2-2	TRBV19	CASSPRGTGELFF
TRBJ2-2	TRBV7-9	CASSLGLAGTTNTGELFF
TRBJ2-7	TRBV7-8	CASSTAGTLAYEQYF
TRBJ2-3	TRBV29-1	CSVTRQITDTQYF